The 26 T cell receptor beta chains in this list originate from one sample, sequenced in a study of shared clonotypes between healthy human individuals. The assay was immunoSEQ multiplex PCR, and TCRdb's table has in-frame clones only and misses some. The sample has some 2.1 million clones; approximately 94% are singletons. Naive CD8 isolation took CD45RO-negative cells positively selected for CCR7 and excluded terminally differentiated effector memory CD45RA+ cells. Sequencing used naive CD8+ T cells sorted from blood. The receptors come from a man in his late teens or twenties in good health.

The rearrangement links TRBV7-8 to TRBJ2-2, with 8 bases matching TRBD2. CDR1 SGHVS and CDR2 FQNEAQ come from the germline V gene. The CDR3 is 15 residues long. The junction had 9 bases not matched to a gene; V was cut back by 6 bases and J by 6 bases. The CDR3 region is CASRSTSAAAGELFF. The CDR3 region has the DNA TGTGCCAGCAGATCGACTAGCGCGGCCGCCGGGGAGCTGTTTTTT. The whole variable domain, remainder taken from reference TRBV7-8 and TRBJ2-2, is GAGVSQSPRYKVAKRGQDVALRCDPISGHVSLFWYQQALGQGPEFLTYFQNEAQLDKSGLPSDRFFAERPEGSVSTLKIQRTQQEDSAVYLCASRSTSAAAGELFFGEGSRLTVL.

The J gene is TRBJ2-1, the V gene TRBV27; weak D call: TRBD1 (5 bases). CDR1 and CDR2 (germline): MNHEY, SMNVEV (reference sequence). V was cut by 2 bases and J by 0 bases, with 11 bases left in between. The CDR3 length is 16 residues. CDR3: CASSLGAPSSYNEQFF. The CDR3 DNA is TGTGCCAGCAGTTTAGGGGCCCCAAGCTCCTACAATGAGCAGTTCTTC.

Here the CDR3 reads CASIDAWGYTEAFF. The CDR3 nucleotides read TGTGCCAGCATCGATGCCTGGGGTTACACTGAAGCTTTCTTT. This chain joins TRBV6-6 and TRBJ1-1; no clear D. The length of the CDR3 is 14 residues. Germline lookup yields CDR1 MNHNY and CDR2 SVGAGI (reference sequence). Trimming stripped 7 bases from V and 3 bases from J, with 15 bases between.

In the case of this clone: The sample holds other DNA sequences that translate to the same CDR3. The rearrangement uses TRBV6-5 and TRBJ1-5; 9 bases match TRBD1. Trimming at V came to 6 bases and at J to 4 bases, leaving 4 bases not matched to a gene. This CDR3 is built from 14 residues. The germline V gene has CDR1 MNHEY and CDR2 SVGAGI. CDR3 bases: TGTGCCAGCAGCCTCGGACAGGGGAATCAGCCCCAGCATTTT. The encoded protein is CASSLGQGNQPQHF.

V and J are TRBV11-1 and TRBJ2-3; 9 positions match TRBD2. CDR1 and CDR2 from the germline V gene are SGHAT and FQDESV (reference sequence). V shed 5 bases, J shed 0 bases, and the junction held 6 bases outside the gene matches. This CDR3 spans 16 amino acids. This chain's CDR3 is CASSPTSGYSTDTQYF. The CDR3 bases are TGTGCCAGCAGCCCGACTAGCGGATACAGCACAGATACGCAGTATTTT.

V gene TRBV7-9 combines with J gene TRBJ2-7; D not resolved. CDR3 length: 12 amino acids. The germline gives CDR1 SEHNR, CDR2 FQNEAQ (reference sequence). The V and J ends lost 4 bases and 5 bases respectively, with 9 bases between them. The CDR3 sequence: CASSSSKDEQYF. The CDR3 DNA follows: TGTGCCAGCAGCTCGTCAAAGGACGAGCAGTACTTC.

CDR3 DNA: TGTGCCAGCAGCCCTCATGAGAGCTATGGCTACACCTTC. Its translation: CASSPHESYGYTF. The gene calls are TRBV11-2 and TRBJ1-2; D call uncertain. Per the germline V gene, CDR1 is SGHAT and CDR2 is FQNNGV. The CDR3 runs to 13 residues. Trimming took 5 bases from V and 4 from J, leaving 11 bases between them.

V gene TRBV5-1 combines with J gene TRBJ2-1, with 10 bases aligning to TRBD2. The CDR3 length is 16 residues. Germline V gene sequence: CDR1 SGHRS, CDR2 YFSETQ. V dropped 0 bases and J dropped 4; count of bases not matched to a gene: 4. The CDR3 protein is CASSLDGLAEYNEQFF. CDR3 sequence (DNA): TGCGCCAGCAGCTTGGACGGACTAGCGGAATACAATGAGCAGTTCTTC.

This clone was seen once. The chain has TRBV6-1 and TRBJ2-7; no definite D call. V lost 7 bases and J lost 3, with 13 bases in between. The CDR3 runs 13 residues. In germline, CDR1 is MNHNS, CDR2 SASEGT. The CDR3 loop is CASTPGPNYEQYF. CDR3 bases: TGTGCCAGCACTCCGGGTCCTAACTACGAGCAGTACTTC.

The rearrangement links TRBV2 to TRBJ2-5; no clear D gene. The last part of the DNA fits TRBJ2-7 better; the J call may be wrong. The CDR3 runs 13 residues. Germline V CDR1 and CDR2: SNHLY, FYNNEI. The chain's CDR3 is CASRSTPAYEQYF. For the CDR3, the DNA is TGTGCCAGCAGATCGACACCGGCCTACGAGCAGTACTTC.

V gene TRBV28 combines with J gene TRBJ1-1; D is undetermined. Trimming cost V 8 bases and J 1 base, with 8 bases left between them. The germline V gene encodes CDR1 MDHEN and CDR2 SYDVKM. The CDR3 covers 12 residues. The DNA of the CDR3 is TGTGCCAGCCTTGACACGAACACTGAAGCTTTCTTT. It specifies CASLDTNTEAFF.

The chain couples TRBV9 to TRBJ1-5, with 9 bases identical to TRBD1. The germline V gene encodes CDR1 SGDLS and CDR2 YYNGEE. This CDR3 is built from 15 residues. After removal of 2 bases from V and 3 bases from J, the junction contained 3 bases not matched to a gene. The CDR3 reads CASSVGTGPNQPQHF. DNA for the CDR3: TGTGCCAGCAGCGTTGGGACAGGGCCCAATCAGCCCCAGCATTTT.

This chain joins TRBV6-5 and TRBJ1-1; no firm D call. Germline V gives CDR1 MNHEY, CDR2 SVGAGI. Trimming took 5 bases from V and 6 from J, leaving 19 bases between them. The length of the CDR3 is 15 residues. DNA of the CDR3: TGTGCCAGCAGTAGAGTCTCCCCCAGTCCCCCTGAAGCTTTCTTT. Encoded protein: CASSRVSPSPPEAFF.

The chain employs TRBV25-1 and TRBJ2-5; a possible D gene is TRBD1 (5 bases). Germline V lookup: CDR1 MGHDK, CDR2 SYGVNS. V lost 7 bases, J lost 5 bases, and 14 bases lay in between. The CDR3 sequence is 13 residues long. This chain's CDR3 is CASNQGLGETQYF. The DNA for the CDR3 is TGTGCCAGCAATCAGGGCCTGGGGGAGACCCAGTACTTC.

The V call is TRBV7-8, the J call TRBJ2-1, with 7 bases matching TRBD2. CDR3 length: 16 amino acids. Trimming removed 1 base from V and 7 bases from J; junction bases left unmatched: 10. Germline V gene sequence: CDR1 SGHVS, CDR2 FQNEAQ. Here the CDR3 reads CASSLVGAGVENEQFF. CDR3 bases: TGTGCCAGCAGCTTAGTAGGCGCGGGGGTCGAAAATGAGCAGTTCTTC.

The J gene is TRBJ1-1, the V gene TRBV5-1; no firm D call. This CDR3 has 15 residues. In germline, CDR1 is SGHRS, CDR2 YFSETQ. The V gene lost 5 bases and the J gene lost 2 bases, with 16 bases spanning the gap. The CDR3 nucleotides are TGCGCCAGCAGTACCCTCACAGATTCCAACACTGAAGCTTTCTTT. Residues: CASSTLTDSNTEAFF.

The J gene is TRBJ1-1, the V gene TRBV4-3; D unresolved. The CDR3 runs 14 residues. The germline gives CDR1 LGHNA, CDR2 YSLEER. The V and J ends lost 1 base and 1 base respectively, with 7 bases between them. For the CDR3, the DNA is TGCGCCAGCAGCCAAGCTGGTGAGAACACTGAAGCTTTCTTT. It translates to CASSQAGENTEAFF.

The rearrangement joins TRBV6-5 to TRBJ2-5; D unresolved. The CDR3 has 15 residues. The V gene lost 0 bases and the J gene lost 2 bases, with 10 bases spanning the gap. From germline, CDR1 is MNHEY and CDR2 SVGAGI. CDR3 in DNA: TGTGCCAGCAGTTACTCGATTGAGTTACAAGAGACCCAGTACTTC. Encoded protein: CASSYSIELQETQYF.

The CDR3 DNA follows: TGTGCCATCGGGGCAGCTATCAACTACGAGCAGTACTTC. Translated: CAIGAAINYEQYF. J is TRBJ2-7 and V is TRBV10-3; D perhaps matches TRBD1 (5 bases). Germline V CDR1 and CDR2: ENHRY, SYGVKD. This CDR3 has 13 amino acids. V was shortened by 8 bases and J by 3 bases, with 14 bases between the two germline ends.

The chain carries TRBV11-2 and TRBJ2-5; D unclear. Trimming pared 3 bases from V and 3 bases from J, leaving 11 bases between. The CDR3 has 14 amino acids. Germline assignment: CDR1 SGHAT and CDR2 FQNNGV. CDR3: CASSFSNSEETQYF. The CDR3 bases are TGTGCCAGCAGCTTCAGTAATTCGGAAGAGACCCAGTACTTC.

The chain links TRBV9 to TRBJ2-7; D not resolved. Germline V CDR1 and CDR2: SGDLS, YYNGEE. This CDR3 is built from 13 residues. V shed 0 bases and J shed 3 bases, with 7 bases lying between them. The CDR3 coding sequence is TGTGCCAGCAGCGTAGGTGACATCTACGAGCAGTACTTC. The encoded protein is CASSVGDIYEQYF.

The CDR3 reads CASSLGSQGDGEQYF. In nucleotides, the CDR3 is TGTGCCAGCAGCTTGGGGTCACAGGGCGATGGCGAGCAGTACTTC. The chain combines TRBV5-6 with TRBJ2-7, with D tentatively TRBD1 (6 bases). V gave up 0 bases and J gave up 6 bases, with 16 bases separating them. Germline CDR1 and CDR2: SGHDT and YYEEEE. The CDR3 contains 15 residues.

The chain is built from TRBV6-1 and TRBJ2-2; unclear D gene. Germline V gene lookup returns CDR1 MNHNS and CDR2 SASEGT. Trimming left V 4 bases short and J 6 bases short, with 12 bases between. This CDR3 contains 14 residues. The CDR3 coding sequence is TGTGCCAGCAGTGTAGACCCAGGACCCGGGGAGCTGTTTTTT. It encodes CASSVDPGPGELFF.

This clone was detected only a few times. This rearrangement joins TRBV30 to TRBJ1-6; D is unresolved. V dropped 1 base and J dropped 11 bases, with 6 bases sitting between them. The CDR3 is 11 amino acids. Germline CDR1 and CDR2: GTSNPN and SVGIG (reference sequence). CDR3 protein: CAWSAGAPLHF. The DNA for the CDR3 is TGTGCCTGGAGTGCCGGGGCACCCCTCCACTTT.

The chain joins TRBV9 to TRBJ2-2; weak D call: TRBD2 (5 bases). Germline assignment: CDR1 SGDLS and CDR2 YYNGEE. The CDR3 loop spans 19 amino acids. Trimming removed 4 bases at V and 0 bases at J, with 22 bases between. The CDR3 is CASSLNPGSVNANTGELFF. The CDR3 coding sequence is TGTGCCAGCAGCTTAAACCCAGGTAGCGTTAACGCGAACACCGGGGAGCTGTTTTTT.

On this clone: In the same sample, other DNA sequences code for this CDR3. V and J are TRBV4-3 and TRBJ2-5; D not certain. Germline loops: CDR1 LGHNA, CDR2 YSLEER. The CDR3 extends over 13 amino acids. The V end lost 0 bases, the J end lost 4 bases, and 6 bases lay between the germline ends. CDR3 DNA sequence: TGCGCCAGCAGCCAAGAGTTGAGAGAGACCCAGTACTTC. Translation gives CASSQELRETQYF.